This T cell receptor (beta chain) was sequenced during a study of breast tumors, draining lymph nodes, adjacent tissues. Axillary draining lymph nodes of breast cancer patients supplied the node samples. General observations from the study: Tumors had less TCR diversity than lymph nodes, more than nontumor tissue. Tumor and nontumor repertoires were significantly more similar in luminal-like than in basal-like breast cancer.

Germline CDR1 and CDR2: SGHTA and FQGNSA. The CDR3 spans 17 residues. TCRdb re-called the multiplex PCR reads through MiXCR, storing one row per CDR3 protein. The sample lists about 230,000 distinct CDR3 sequences; about 34% were seen once. Regarding this clonotype: What it recognizes is unknown. It may be a read error: a sequence one base away is much more abundant.

The J gene is TRBJ2-1, the V gene TRBV7-2; D is perhaps TRBD2 (5 bases). Sequencing used axillary lymph node tissue. The source is a female donor with breast cancer. Some clones in this sample may be carry-over from other donors' samples. CDR3 residues: CASSEQSGSRSYNQQFF. CDR3 sequence (DNA): TGTGCCAGCAGCGAACAGAGCGGCTCCCGCTCCTACAATCAGCAGTTCTTC.